This TCR beta chain originates from a study of blood T cell repertoires in COVID-19. Across the study: Acute-phase and convalescent COVID-19 samples originated in the United States, Italy and Spain. PBMCs, B-cell-depleted T cells, or T cells were the source of the cDNA or gDNA that made up the material.

Per the authors' pipeline: Reference gene primer amplification gave estimated nucleated cell counts. The protocol was immunoSEQ multiplex PCR, while the TCRdb copy is restricted to in-frame clones and leaves out a portion. The DNA was the basis for D and trimming; V, J and clone size are from that table. The profile shows 200,000 or so clones, 80% to 85% of them singletons. Trimming cost V 3 bases and J 1 base; bases outside gene matches: 7. The CDR3 runs 16 residues. CDR1 and CDR2 from the germline V gene are SGHAT and FQDESV (reference sequence). The gene calls are TRBV11-1 and TRBJ2-5, with 8 bases identical to TRBD1. The origin of this receptor is a woman aged 55-70 years with acute or convalescent COVID-19. The sample was peripheral blood. CDR3 sequence: CASSLGTGRVQETQYF. Written as DNA, the CDR3 is TGTGCCAGCAGCTTGGGGACAGGACGGGTCCAAGAGACCCAGTACTTC.